These 9 T cell receptor beta chains originate from one sample sequenced in a study of blood T cells in healthy people across ages. Combining a sample-barcoded 5' primer with a J-beta primer mix, a second PCR ran for about 7 to 11 cycles. TCRdb passed the 5' RACE reads through MiXCR, listing each CDR3 protein once. The top ten hold about 27% of the sample, which has about 900,000 distinct CDR3 sequences, around 68% seen once. Sequences were obtained from blood. These receptors originate from a man under 40 in good health.

This clonotype was detected only a few times. V gene TRBV20-1 combines with J gene TRBJ2-7; 9 nucleotides line up with TRBD1. Germline V gene sequence: CDR1 DFQATT, CDR2 SNEGSKA (reference sequence). The CDR3 runs to 14 residues. The trim removed 5 bases at V and 2 bases at J, leaving 7 bases unmatched. The CDR3 loop reads CSAPGTGHPYEQYF. The CDR3 DNA reads as TGCAGTGCTCCCGGGACAGGGCACCCCTACGAGCAGTACTTC.

The chain couples TRBV6-1 to TRBJ1-1; a weak D match, TRBD1 (6 bases). CDR3 length: 16 amino acids. The germline CDR1 and CDR2 sequences are MNHNS and SASEGT. V was clipped by 6 bases and J by 2 bases, with 19 bases between them. The CDR3 loop reads CASRPRGAGANTEAFF. The CDR3 nucleotides are TGTGCCAGCAGACCTAGGGGGGCAGGGGCAAACACTGAAGCTTTCTTT.

The chain couples TRBV6-6 to TRBJ2-7; 9 bases line up with TRBD2. The CDR3 contains 16 residues. CDR1 and CDR2 (germline): MNHNY, SVGAGI (reference sequence). V shed 7 bases and J 4 bases; nucleotides not matched to a gene: 14. The CDR3 loop is CASTYGLAGTNYEQYF. CDR3 bases: TGTGCCAGCACCTACGGCCTAGCGGGGACTAATTACGAGCAGTACTTC.

The chain couples TRBV7-9 to TRBJ2-1, with D perhaps TRBD1 (5 bases). V was cut by 5 bases and J by 0 bases, with 23 bases left in between. The germline V gene encodes CDR1 SEHNR and CDR2 FQNEAQ (reference sequence). The CDR3 covers 19 residues. The CDR3 DNA sequence: TGTGCCAGCAGCCCCCGCTTGGTGGCAGGGCTTAGCTCCTACAATGAGCAGTTCTTC. Amino acid sequence: CASSPRLVAGLSSYNEQFF. The full variable domain, rest sourced from reference TRBV7-9 and TRBJ2-1, is DTGVSQNPRHKITKRGQNVTFRCDPISEHNRLYWYRQTLGQGPEFLTYFQNEAQLEKSRLLSDRFSAERPKGSFSTLEIQRTEQGDSAMYLCASSPRLVAGLSSYNEQFFGPGTRLTVL.

The chain carries TRBV7-9 and TRBJ2-3; TRBD2 agrees at 10 bases. The CDR3 loop spans 18 amino acids. V shed 1 base and J 2 bases; nucleotides not matched to a gene: 9. Per the germline V gene, CDR1 is SEHNR and CDR2 is FQNEAQ (reference sequence). The CDR3 DNA reads as TGTGCCAGCAGCTTAGTTGCTAGCGGGGGTGCTTCCACAGATACGCAGTATTTT. This translates into CASSLVASGGASTDTQYF.

The chain uses TRBV15 and TRBJ2-4, with D possibly matching TRBD1 (5 bases). TRBJ2-7 matches the DNA end more closely, so the J call is doubtful. Looked up from germline, CDR1 is LNHNV and CDR2 is YYDKDF (reference sequence). The CDR3 is 15 amino acids. CDR3 in amino acids: CATSRTPITSGEQYF. The CDR3 DNA reads TGTGCCACCAGCCGGACACCAATTACCTCTGGCGAGCAGTACTTC.

This clonotype was seen once. The rearrangement links TRBV29-1 to TRBJ2-7; TRBD2 matches at 8 bases. Trimming cost V 5 bases and J 7 bases; bases outside gene matches: 16. In germline, CDR1 is SQVTM, CDR2 ANQGSEA. This CDR3 contains 15 residues. The CDR3 is CSVSLGGGRYNEQYF. CDR3 in DNA: TGCAGCGTTTCTCTCGGGGGGGGGCGTTACAATGAGCAGTACTTC.

This sequence joins TRBV20-1 and TRBJ2-7; D is uncertain. The J call may be in error: the DNA end matches TRBJ2-5 better. The germline V gene has CDR1 DFQATT and CDR2 SNEGSKA (reference sequence). The CDR3 is 13 amino acids. The CDR3 coding sequence is TGCAGTGCTAGAGATCCCGGCCCAGAGACCCAGTACTTC. It codes for CSARDPGPETQYF.

This chain uses TRBV6-2 or TRBV6-3 with TRBJ1-2, with D uncertain. This CDR3 has 12 amino acids. With 7 bases removed from V and 4 bases from J, the gap between germline ends came to 10 bases. Germline V gives CDR1 MNHEY, CDR2 SVGEGT. CDR3 sequence reads: CASTGRSYGYTF. The DNA of the CDR3 is TGTGCCAGCACCGGACGGAGCTATGGCTACACCTTC.